In its sample, the clone carrying this T cell receptor (beta chain) was seen once. Its specificity is not known. Using immunoSEQ multiplex PCR, the repertoire was profiled, and TCRdb retains in-frame clones only, with some absent. The sample lists 90,000 to 120,000 clones, around 92% occurring once. Trimming shortened V by 6 bases and J by 2 bases, and 11 bases separated the two germline ends. The CDR3 spans 14 residues. Germline loops: CDR1 MNHEY, CDR2 SVGEGT. This entry comes from a study of T cell responses to AZD1222 COVID-19 vaccine. Notes on the study in general: Baseline serology detected seropositivity in only six AZD1222 recipients.

Timing groups of about 4 and about 12 weeks for second doses were pooled. The material sequenced was peripheral blood, taken 28 days after the second AZD1222 dose. V and J are TRBV6-2 or TRBV6-3 and TRBJ1-3, with D unclear. The receptor was derived from an adult who received the AZD1222 COVID-19 vaccine. The CDR3, as DNA: TGTGCCAGCAGCCCGGACTCTACTGGAAACACCATATATTTT. It yields the protein CASSPDSTGNTIYF.